The 4 T cell receptor beta chains listed next were all sequenced from one sample in a study of OX40 agonist ivuxolimab in advanced cancers. The repertoire was sequenced with immunoSEQ multiplex PCR; TCRdb's copy has only in-frame clones and lacks some. The top ten hold about a tenth of the sample, which has roughly 34,000 clones, approximately 79% seen once. Specimen: CD4+ or CD8+ T cells sorted from blood, collected in a trial of the OX40 agonist ivuxolimab. The source is an adult with an advanced solid tumor such as melanoma, head and neck, liver or kidney cancer.

This clone was detected once. The chain joins TRBV7-9 to TRBJ2-7; D is uncertain. In germline, CDR1 is SEHNR, CDR2 FQNEAQ (reference sequence). V was shortened by 3 bases and J by 0 bases, with 9 bases between the two germline ends. The CDR3 runs to 14 residues. CDR3 nucleotides: TGTGCCAGCAGCTTGACGGGCACCTCCTACGAGCAGTACTTC. Translating it yields CASSLTGTSYEQYF. The variable domain in full, completed from reference TRBV7-9 and TRBJ2-7, reads DTGVSQNPRHKITKRGQNVTFRCDPISEHNRLYWYRQTLGQGPEFLTYFQNEAQLEKSRLLSDRFSAERPKGSFSTLEIQRTEQGDSAMYLCASSLTGTSYEQYFGPGTRLTVT.

V is TRBV7-6 and J is TRBJ2-2; D is uncertain. V lost 5 bases, J lost 1 base, and 11 bases lay in between. The CDR3 loop spans 15 amino acids. The germline V gene encodes CDR1 SGHVS and CDR2 FNYEAQ. The CDR3 reads CASSPQDLNTGELFF. In DNA, the CDR3 is TGTGCCAGCAGCCCGCAGGACCTGAACACCGGGGAGCTGTTTTTT.

This chain connects TRBV5-1 to TRBJ2-6; D is ambiguous. The V gene lost 0 bases and the J gene lost 0 bases, with 10 bases spanning the gap. The CDR3 runs to 17 residues. Per germline, CDR1 SGHRS and CDR2 YFSETQ. The CDR3 nucleotides are TGCGCCAGCAGCTTGGAGTGGGAATACTCTGGGGCCAACGTCCTGACTTTC. This codes for CASSLEWEYSGANVLTF.

This clone was observed a few times. The rearrangement joins TRBV19 to TRBJ1-2, with D unresolved. This CDR3 has 10 residues. Germline V gives CDR1 LNHDA, CDR2 SQIVND (reference sequence). The V gene lost 8 bases and the J gene lost 5 bases, with 6 bases spanning the gap. DNA of the CDR3: TGTGCCAGTCTGGGTTATGGCTACACCTTC. Protein: CASLGYGYTF.